This is a list of T cell receptor beta chains from one sample in a study of T cell responses to AZD1222 COVID-19 vaccine. Clones were read by immunoSEQ multiplex PCR, and TCRdb kept only the in-frame ones, dropping some. This table holds 100,000 or so clones, approximately 88% found once. The sequenced sample was peripheral blood, obtained on day 0 of AZD1222 vaccination. These TCRs come from an adult in good health. CDR3s include the opening cysteine and the closing phenylalanine or tryptophan. The D gene is left open where the match is weak. Expanded clones get a size class; other rows say once, few or many, or leave the size out.

>TRBV20-1|12|-|-|TRBJ1-2
TGCAGTGCTAGTACGGGACGGAATGGCTACACCTTC
CSASTGRNGYTF
>TRBV27|16|-|TRBD1|TRBJ2-1
TGTGCCAGCAGTTTATCCCCCGGGACAGGGAACAATGAGCAGTTCTTC
CASSLSPGTGNNEQFF
>TRBV2|12|-|TRBD1|TRBJ1-2
TGTGCCAGCAAAGACAGGGGAGGGGGCTACACCTTC
CASKDRGGGYTF
>TRBV28|15|once|TRBD1|TRBJ1-5
TGTGCCAGCAGTTTTTGGGGACAGGGGACCCAGCCCCAGCATTTT
CASSFWGQGTQPQHF
>TRBV6-6|12|-|-|TRBJ2-7
TGTGCCAGCAGTCCCGACACCTACGAGCAGTACTTC
CASSPDTYEQYF
>TRBV13|12|-|-|TRBJ2-7
TGTGCCAGCAGCCATAGATCCTACGAGCAGTACTTC
CASSHRSYEQYF
>TRBV7-9|15|-|TRBD1|TRBJ2-3
TGTGCCAGCAGCCTTGGGACAGACAGCACAGATACGCAGTATTTT
CASSLGTDSTDTQYF
>TRBV27|15|-|-|TRBJ2-3
TGTGCCAGCAGTTTAGGGGCAGGACTCTCAGATACGCAGTATTTT
CASSLGAGLSDTQYF
>TRBV13|13|few|-|TRBJ2-7
TGTGCCAGCAGCTTAAAAAGCTCCTACGAGCAGTACTTC
CASSLKSSYEQYF
>TRBV6-5|12|-|-|TRBJ1-6
TGTGCCAGCATTGTCAGGGGTTCACCCCTCCACTTT
CASIVRGSPLHF
>TRBV19|14|-|TRBD1|TRBJ1-1
TGTGCCAGTAGTAGCAGGGGGTTAGGGACTGAAGCTTTCTTT
CASSSRGLGTEAFF